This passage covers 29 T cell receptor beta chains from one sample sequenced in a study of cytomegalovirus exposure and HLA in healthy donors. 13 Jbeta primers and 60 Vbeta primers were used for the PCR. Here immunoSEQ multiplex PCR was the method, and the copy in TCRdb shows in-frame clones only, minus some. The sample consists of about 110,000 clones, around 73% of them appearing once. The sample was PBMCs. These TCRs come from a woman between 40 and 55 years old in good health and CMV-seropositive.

The chain's CDR3 is CASSPRTGEFETQYF. As DNA, the CDR3 is TGCGCCAGCAGCCCCCGAACAGGGGAATTCGAGACCCAGTACTTC. This chain uses TRBV5-1 with TRBJ2-5, with TRBD1 matching 7 bases. The CDR3 sequence is 15 residues long. Germline CDR1 is SGHRS and CDR2 is YFSETQ. Trimming at V came to 4 bases and at J to 5 bases, leaving 11 bases not matched to a gene.

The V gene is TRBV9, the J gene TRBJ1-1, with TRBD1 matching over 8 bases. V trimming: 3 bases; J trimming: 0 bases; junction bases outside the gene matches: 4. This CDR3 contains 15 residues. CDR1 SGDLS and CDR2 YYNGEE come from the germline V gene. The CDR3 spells CASSAQGGVNTEAFF. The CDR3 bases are TGTGCCAGCAGCGCACAGGGGGGGGTGAACACTGAAGCTTTCTTT.

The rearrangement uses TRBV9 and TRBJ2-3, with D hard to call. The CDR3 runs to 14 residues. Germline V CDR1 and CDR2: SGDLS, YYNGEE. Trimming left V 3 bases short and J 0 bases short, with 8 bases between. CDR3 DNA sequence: TGTGCCAGCAGCGAGCGTCCTAGCACAGATACGCAGTATTTT. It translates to CASSERPSTDTQYF.

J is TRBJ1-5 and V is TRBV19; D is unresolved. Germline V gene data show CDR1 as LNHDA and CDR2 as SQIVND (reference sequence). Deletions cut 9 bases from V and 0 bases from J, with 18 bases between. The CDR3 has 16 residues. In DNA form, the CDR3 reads TGTGCCAGCAATTGGGCCGCTGGATATAGCAATCAGCCCCAGCATTTT. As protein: CASNWAAGYSNQPQHF. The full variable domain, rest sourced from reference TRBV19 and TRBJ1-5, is DGGITQSPKYLFRKEGQNVTLSCEQNLNHDAMYWYRQDPGQGLRLIYYSQIVNDFQKGDIAEGYSVSREKKESFPLTVTSAQKNPTAFYLCASNWAAGYSNQPQHFGDGTRLSIL.

CDR3 sequence (DNA): TGTGCCAGCGATACTACCGGGACAGGGATTTACGAGCAGTACTTC. Translation gives CASDTTGTGIYEQYF. V is TRBV6-6 and J is TRBJ2-7; 9 nucleotides line up with TRBD1. Trimming removed 8 bases from V and 4 bases from J; junction bases left unmatched: 12. From germline, CDR1 is MNHNY and CDR2 SVGAGI (reference sequence). The CDR3 covers 15 residues.

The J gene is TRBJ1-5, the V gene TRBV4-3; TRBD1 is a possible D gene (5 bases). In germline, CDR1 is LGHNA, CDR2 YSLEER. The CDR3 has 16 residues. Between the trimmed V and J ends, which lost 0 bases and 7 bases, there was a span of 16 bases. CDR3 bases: TGCGCCAGCAGCCAAGAATTTTCAGGGTTCGGGCAGCCCCAGCATTTT. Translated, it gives CASSQEFSGFGQPQHF.

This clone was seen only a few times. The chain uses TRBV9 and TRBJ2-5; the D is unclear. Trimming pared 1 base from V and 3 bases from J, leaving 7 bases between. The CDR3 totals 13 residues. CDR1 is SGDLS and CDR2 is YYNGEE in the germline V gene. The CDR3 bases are TGTGCCAGCAGCGTAAGGCAGGAAGAGACCCAGTACTTC. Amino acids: CASSVRQEETQYF.

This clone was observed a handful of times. CDR3 loop: CASSSAQGPYGYTF. CDR3 DNA: TGTGCCAGCAGCTCGGCACAGGGGCCCTATGGCTACACCTTC. The chain links TRBV7-9 to TRBJ1-2, with 7 bases lining up with TRBD1. The CDR3 is 14 amino acids. J lost 4 bases, V lost 4 bases, and 6 bases had no gene match. Germline lookup yields CDR1 SEHNR and CDR2 FQNEAQ (reference sequence).

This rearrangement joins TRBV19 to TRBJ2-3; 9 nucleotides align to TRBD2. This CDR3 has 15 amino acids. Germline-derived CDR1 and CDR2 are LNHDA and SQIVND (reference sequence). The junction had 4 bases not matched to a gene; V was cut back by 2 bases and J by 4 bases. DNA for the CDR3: TGTGCCAGTAGTATACTAGCGGGATCGTCAGATACGCAGTATTTT. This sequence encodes CASSILAGSSDTQYF.

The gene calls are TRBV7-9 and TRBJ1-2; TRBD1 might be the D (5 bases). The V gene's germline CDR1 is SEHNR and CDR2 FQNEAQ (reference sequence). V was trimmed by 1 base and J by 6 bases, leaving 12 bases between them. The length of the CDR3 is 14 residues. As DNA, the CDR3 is TGTGCCAGCAGCTTAGATGGGGGGTCGGATGGCTACACCTTC. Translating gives CASSLDGGSDGYTF. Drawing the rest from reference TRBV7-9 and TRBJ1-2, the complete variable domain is DTGVSQNPRHKITKRGQNVTFRCDPISEHNRLYWYRQTLGQGPEFLTYFQNEAQLEKSRLLSDRFSAERPKGSFSTLEIQRTEQGDSAMYLCASSLDGGSDGYTFGSGTRLTVV.

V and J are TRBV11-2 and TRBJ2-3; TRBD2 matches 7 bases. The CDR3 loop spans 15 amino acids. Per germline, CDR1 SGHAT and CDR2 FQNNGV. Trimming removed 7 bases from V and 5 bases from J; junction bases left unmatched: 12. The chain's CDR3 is CASNLRGWGGDTQYF. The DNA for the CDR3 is TGTGCCAGCAACTTGAGGGGATGGGGGGGAGATACGCAGTATTTT.

This chain's CDR3 is CASSRGGEGTDTQYF. Here the CDR3 DNA reads TGTGCCAGCAGTCGGGGGGGGGAAGGAACAGATACGCAGTATTTT. The V gene is TRBV6-5, the J gene TRBJ2-3, with 8 bases aligning to TRBD2. V shed 5 bases and J 3 bases; nucleotides not matched to a gene: 7. CDR3 length: 15 amino acids. Looked up from germline, CDR1 is MNHEY and CDR2 is SVGAGI.

The CDR3 DNA reads TGCAGCGTCGCTCGACAGTCCTATGGCTACACCTTC. It is translated as CSVARQSYGYTF. The gene calls are TRBV29-1 and TRBJ1-2, with D maybe TRBD1 (5 bases). The CDR3 totals 12 residues. Germline CDR1 reads SQVTM; CDR2 reads ANQGSEA. The germline V and J ends were trimmed by 6 bases and 4 bases, with 12 bases remaining between them.

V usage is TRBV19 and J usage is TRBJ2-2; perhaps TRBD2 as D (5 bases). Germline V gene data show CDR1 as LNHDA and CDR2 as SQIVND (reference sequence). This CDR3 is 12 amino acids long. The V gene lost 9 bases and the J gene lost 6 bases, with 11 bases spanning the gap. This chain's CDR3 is CASSRRAGELFF. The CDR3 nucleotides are TGTGCCAGCTCTAGGCGGGCCGGGGAGCTGTTTTTT.

This chain's CDR3 is CASSLAKHEQYF. The CDR3 DNA reads as TGTGCCAGCAGCTTGGCCAAGCACGAGCAGTACTTC. The chain links TRBV5-6 to TRBJ2-7; D gene ambiguous. Germline CDR1 and CDR2: SGHDT and YYEEEE. The V end was cut by 0 bases, the J end by 5 bases, with 6 bases between. This CDR3 region has 12 residues. Complete variable domain (other parts from reference TRBV5-6 and TRBJ2-7): DAGVTQSPTHLIKTRGQQVTLRCSPKSGHDTVSWYQQALGQGPQFIFQYYEEEERQRGNFPDRFSGHQFPNYSSELNVNALLLGDSALYLCASSLAKHEQYFGPGTRLTVT.

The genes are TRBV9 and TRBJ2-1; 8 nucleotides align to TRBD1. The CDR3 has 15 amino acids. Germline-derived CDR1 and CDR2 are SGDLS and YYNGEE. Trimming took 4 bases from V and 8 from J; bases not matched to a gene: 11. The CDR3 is CASSTGQVTWDEQFF. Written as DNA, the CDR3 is TGTGCCAGCAGCACGGGACAGGTTACGTGGGATGAGCAGTTCTTC.

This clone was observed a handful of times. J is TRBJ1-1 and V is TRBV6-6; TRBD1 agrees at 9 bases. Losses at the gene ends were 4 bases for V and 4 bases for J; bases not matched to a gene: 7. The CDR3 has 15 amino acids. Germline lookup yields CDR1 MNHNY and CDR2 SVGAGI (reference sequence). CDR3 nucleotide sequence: TGTGCCAGCAGTTTTGACAGGGGGAAAGGCACTGAAGCTTTCTTT. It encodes CASSFDRGKGTEAFF.

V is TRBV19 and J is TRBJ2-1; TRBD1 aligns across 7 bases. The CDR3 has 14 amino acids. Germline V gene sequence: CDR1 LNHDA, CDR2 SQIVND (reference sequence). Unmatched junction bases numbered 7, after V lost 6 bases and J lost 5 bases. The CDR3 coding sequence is TGTGCCAGTAGCCGGGGACAGCGTAACAATGAGCAGTTCTTC. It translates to CASSRGQRNNEQFF.

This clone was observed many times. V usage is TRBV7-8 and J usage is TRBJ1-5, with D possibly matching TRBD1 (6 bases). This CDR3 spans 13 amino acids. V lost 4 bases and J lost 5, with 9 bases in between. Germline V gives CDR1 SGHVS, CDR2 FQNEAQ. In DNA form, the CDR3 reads TGTGCCAGCAGCTGGTCAGGGGATCAGCCCCAGCATTTT. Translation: CASSWSGDQPQHF.

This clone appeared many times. The DNA of the CDR3 is TGTGCCAGTAGCGCCAGGGACAGGGCTAATGGCTACACCTTC. Its translation is CASSARDRANGYTF. The chain combines TRBV19 with TRBJ1-2, with 9 bases fitting TRBD1. V was pared by 6 bases and J by 6 bases, with 8 bases of the junction left unmatched. This CDR3 is 14 amino acids long. CDR1 and CDR2 (germline): LNHDA, SQIVND (reference sequence).

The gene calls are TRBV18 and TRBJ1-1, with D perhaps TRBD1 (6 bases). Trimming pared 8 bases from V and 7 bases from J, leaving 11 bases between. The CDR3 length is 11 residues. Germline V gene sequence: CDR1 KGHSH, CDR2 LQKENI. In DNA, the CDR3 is TGTGCCAGCACAGGACAGCTTGAAGCTTTCTTT. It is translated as CASTGQLEAFF.

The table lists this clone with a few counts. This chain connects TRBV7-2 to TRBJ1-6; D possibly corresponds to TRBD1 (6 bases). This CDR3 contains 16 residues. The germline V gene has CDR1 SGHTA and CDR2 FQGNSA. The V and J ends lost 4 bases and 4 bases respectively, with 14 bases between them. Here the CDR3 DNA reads TGTGCCAGCAGCTCGTCGGGGACAAGATATAATTCACCCCTCCACTTT. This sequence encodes CASSSSGTRYNSPLHF.

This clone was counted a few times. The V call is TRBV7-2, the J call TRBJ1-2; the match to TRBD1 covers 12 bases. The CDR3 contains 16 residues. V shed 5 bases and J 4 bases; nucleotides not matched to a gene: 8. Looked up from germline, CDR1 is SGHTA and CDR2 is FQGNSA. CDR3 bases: TGTGCCAGCAGCCCCGGGGACAGGGGGCCTGGCTATGGCTACACCTTC. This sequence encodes CASSPGDRGPGYGYTF.

The CDR3 nucleotides read TGCGCCAGCAGCATCGACAGCACCAATGAGCAGTTCTTC. This encodes CASSIDSTNEQFF. The chain couples TRBV5-1 to TRBJ2-1; D is possibly TRBD1 (5 bases). Between the trimmed V and J ends, which lost 4 bases and 6 bases, there was a span of 11 bases. This CDR3 is built from 13 residues. From germline, CDR1 is SGHRS and CDR2 YFSETQ.

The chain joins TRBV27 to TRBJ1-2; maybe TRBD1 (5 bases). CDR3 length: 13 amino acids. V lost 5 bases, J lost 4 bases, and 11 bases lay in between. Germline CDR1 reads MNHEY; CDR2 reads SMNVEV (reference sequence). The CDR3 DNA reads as TGTGCCAGCAGTCCCCGGGGGAGCTATGGCTACACCTTC. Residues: CASSPRGSYGYTF.

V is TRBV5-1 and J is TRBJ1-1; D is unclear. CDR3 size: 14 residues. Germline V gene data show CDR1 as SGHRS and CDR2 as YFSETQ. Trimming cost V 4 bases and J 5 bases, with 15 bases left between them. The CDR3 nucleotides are TGCGCCAGCAGCCTGTCGGGCGGGGTAACTGAAGCTTTCTTT. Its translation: CASSLSGGVTEAFF.

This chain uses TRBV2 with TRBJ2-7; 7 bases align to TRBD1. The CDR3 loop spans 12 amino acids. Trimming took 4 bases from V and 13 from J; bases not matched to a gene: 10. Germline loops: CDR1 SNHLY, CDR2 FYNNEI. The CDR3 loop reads CASSVDRDSGYF. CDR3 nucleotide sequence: TGTGCCAGCAGTGTGGACCGGGACAGTGGTTACTTC.

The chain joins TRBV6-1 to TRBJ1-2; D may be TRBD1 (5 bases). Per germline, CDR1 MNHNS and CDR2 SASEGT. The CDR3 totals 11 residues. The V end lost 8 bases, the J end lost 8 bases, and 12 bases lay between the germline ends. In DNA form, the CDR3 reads TGTGCCAGCGGCGCCGGGGGGGGCTACACCTTC. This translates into CASGAGGGYTF.

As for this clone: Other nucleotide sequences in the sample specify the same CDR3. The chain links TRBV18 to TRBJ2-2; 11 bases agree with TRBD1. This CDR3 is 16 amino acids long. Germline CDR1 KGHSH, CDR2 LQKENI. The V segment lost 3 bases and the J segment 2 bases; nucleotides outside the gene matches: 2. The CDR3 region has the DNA TGTGCCAGCTCACCCTGGACAGGGGGCAACACCGGGGAGCTGTTTTTT. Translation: CASSPWTGGNTGELFF.